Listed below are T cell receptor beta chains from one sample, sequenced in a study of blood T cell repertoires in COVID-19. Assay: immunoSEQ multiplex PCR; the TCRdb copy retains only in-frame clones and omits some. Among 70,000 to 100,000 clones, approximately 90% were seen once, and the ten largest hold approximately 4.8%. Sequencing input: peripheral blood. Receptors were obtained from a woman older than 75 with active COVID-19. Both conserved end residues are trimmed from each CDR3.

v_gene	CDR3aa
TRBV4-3	ASSQDSGTRGYNEQF
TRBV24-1	ATRRTLLGNQPQH
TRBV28	ASNQNSYEQY
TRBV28	ASSSGGSYEQY
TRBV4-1	ASSPKAGFREKLF
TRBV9	ASSVGGYTDTQY
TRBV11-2	ASSLDRGTGTGELF
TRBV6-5	ASSPPGLAGSEQF
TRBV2	ASIGSGEVFSTDTQY
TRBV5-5	ASSLVAGGYTGELF
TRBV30	AWSGARRTQY
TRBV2	ASSSGGRGNQPQH
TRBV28	ASSALLGAPTEAF
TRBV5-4	ASSSGTSAYNEQF
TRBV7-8	ASSLGASTDTQY
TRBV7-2	ASSSTPGQGWSGELF
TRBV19	ASSTSGNEQF
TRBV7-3	ASSLGTSTFNSGYT
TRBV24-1	ATSEHGQTGRYGYT
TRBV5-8	ASSISESDEQY
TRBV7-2	ASSLDRDGEAF
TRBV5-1	ASTGVLTGELF
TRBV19	ASSTTGGNGKNIQY
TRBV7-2	ASSIGHRYGYT
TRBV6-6	ASSGTGMNTEAF
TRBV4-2	ASSQDSGASGGNEQF
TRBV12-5	ASSALAGAQETQY
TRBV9	ASSVEGSDYNEQF
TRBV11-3	ASSLGGLAGAYEQY
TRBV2	ASGRRTTNTGELF
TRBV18	ASSSGQGGSQPQH
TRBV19	ASSIIVTSLGGTQY
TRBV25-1	ASSMAGAYEQY
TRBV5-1	ASSLGSVFSSYEQY
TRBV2	ASGDRATADYGYT
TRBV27	ASRVLGQQETQY
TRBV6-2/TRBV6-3	ASSYGQGGSPLH
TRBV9	ASSVGGQGISNTQY
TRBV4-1	ASSPAVSSVDTQY
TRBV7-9	ASSQRQGSNFNTEAF